The clone carrying this TCR beta chain was seen many times. Antigen specificity is unknown. Unsorted libraries came from 2 million PBMCs stored at -80 °C. These data belong to a study of neurological immune-mediated disorders. Overall study findings and caveats: Neither clinical nor MRI features were found to be associated with the multiple sclerosis repertoire cluster. CDR3 amino acid sequences of expanded clones were not shared across subjects, a result suggesting private repertoires in all groups.

The cDNA came from 5'RACE, which used 10-nucleotide random UMIs. TCRdb re-derived calls from the 5' RACE reads in MiXCR, one entry per CDR3 protein. The repertoire holds tens of thousands of distinct CDR3 sequences, with 4.5% as singletons. CDR3 size: 15 residues. The sequenced sample consisted of PBMCs. The rearrangement joins TRBV21-1 to TRBJ2-2; TRBD2, the table's D call, lacks a check against the DNA. TRBV21-1 is noted as a pseudogene. The origin of this receptor is a man aged 25-40 years with multiple sclerosis. CDR3 in DNA: TGTGCCCGCGAGATCGGGGGGGTCGGGGCCGGGGAGCTGTTTTTT. Protein sequence: CAREIGGVGAGELFF.